The clone carrying this T cell receptor (beta chain) occurred a few times. A second roughly 7 to 11 cycle PCR used barcoded and J-beta primers. TCRdb redid the calling of the 5' RACE reads with MiXCR, one entry per CDR3 protein. Of over a million distinct CDR3 sequences in the sample, 40% to 45% were seen once. The data were obtained in a study of blood T cells in healthy people across ages. The V gene's germline CDR1 is LNHDA and CDR2 SQIVND (reference sequence). The ends lost 4 bases at V and 7 bases at J; junction bases unmatched: 7. The CDR3 runs to 15 residues. The sequenced sample consisted of blood. The rearrangement links TRBV19 to TRBJ2-1, with 10 nucleotides matching TRBD2. The sequence was collected from an older woman in good health. The CDR3 is CASSKGTSVFNEQFF. The CDR3 DNA follows: TGTGCCAGTAGTAAGGGGACTAGCGTATTTAATGAGCAGTTCTTC.